These 28 T cell receptor beta chains were all obtained from the same sample, sequenced in a study of T cell responses to AZD1222 COVID-19 vaccine. TCRdb's copy holds only in-frame clones and misses some; the assay was immunoSEQ multiplex PCR. The sample has 210,000 or so clones, approximately 94% seen once. The sequences come from peripheral blood, collected 28 days after the second dose of the MenACWY control vaccine. All receptors derive from an adult who received the MenACWY meningococcal vaccine as a control.

The chain recombines TRBV2 with TRBJ1-4; D may be TRBD1 (5 bases). Germline V gene lookup returns CDR1 SNHLY and CDR2 FYNNEI. The CDR3 consists of 15 residues. Trimming removed 2 bases at V and 7 bases at J, with 14 bases between. CDR3 protein: CASSENWGGVEKLFF. CDR3 in DNA: TGTGCCAGCAGTGAAAATTGGGGAGGGGTTGAAAAACTGTTTTTT.

The chain combines TRBV3-1 (or the pseudogene TRBV3-2) with TRBJ1-3; no firm D call. The length of the CDR3 is 13 residues. V was pared by 1 base and J by 1 base, with 2 bases between. Germline V gene sequence: CDR1 LGHDT, CDR2 YNNKEL (reference sequence). As DNA, the CDR3 is TGTGCCAGCAGCCAAGGGTCTGGAAACACCATATATTTT. As protein: CASSQGSGNTIYF.

This sequence joins TRBV6-1 and TRBJ2-7; the D is unclear. The V end lost 2 bases, the J end lost 6 bases, and 14 bases lay between the germline ends. The CDR3 spans 14 residues. From germline, CDR1 is MNHNS and CDR2 SASEGT. The DNA for the CDR3 is TGTGCCAGCAGTGAATTGGGAACCGGCATCGAGCAGTACTTC. This translates into CASSELGTGIEQYF.

This clone showed up just once. CDR3 DNA: TGTGCCAGCAGCGTAGTAAGGACGGATACGCAGTATTTT. This gives the protein CASSVVRTDTQYF. The chain uses TRBV9 and TRBJ2-3, with no clear D. V was clipped by 0 bases and J by 6 bases, with 8 bases between them. CDR1 and CDR2 from the germline V gene are SGDLS and YYNGEE. The CDR3 loop spans 13 amino acids.

J is TRBJ2-1 and V is TRBV4-2; 9 bases agree with TRBD2. V was pared by 1 base and J by 6 bases, with 7 bases of the junction left unmatched. CDR3 length equals 16 residues. Germline values: CDR1 LGHNA, CDR2 YNFKEQ. The CDR3 loop is CASSQVQAGGLNEQFF. The CDR3 bases are TGTGCCAGCAGCCAAGTGCAGGCGGGGGGGCTCAATGAGCAGTTCTTC.

The CDR3 bases are TGTGCCAGCAGCTTTATACTAGCGGGGGTCCCTACCATTCAGTACTTC. Protein product: CASSFILAGVPTIQYF. The rearrangement joins TRBV7-2 to TRBJ2-4; the match to TRBD2 covers 11 bases. This CDR3 comprises 16 residues. The J segment lost 9 bases and the V segment lost 3 bases, leaving 10 bases of the junction unmatched. Germline CDR1 and CDR2: SGHTA and FQGNSA.

There are a few counts of this clone. CDR3 bases: TGTGCCAGCAGTGAGGGGCTAGCGGGGGCGAACACCGGGGAGCTGTTTTTT. Encoded protein: CASSEGLAGANTGELFF. This chain uses TRBV2 with TRBJ2-2; 10 bases are shared with TRBD2. After removal of 3 bases from V and 0 bases from J, the junction contained 4 bases not matched to a gene. This CDR3 is 17 amino acids long. Germline V gives CDR1 SNHLY, CDR2 FYNNEI.

CDR3 DNA: TGCGCCAGCAGCCAGAACGCAGGGGGCAGGACTGAAGCTTTCTTT. It specifies CASSQNAGGRTEAFF. This chain joins TRBV4-1 and TRBJ1-1; 8 bases match TRBD1. The CDR3 runs 15 residues. J gave up 5 bases and V 3 bases, and 8 bases lay outside the gene matches. Germline CDR1 MGHRA, CDR2 YSYEKL.

The rearrangement joins TRBV19 to TRBJ1-2, with 7 bases matching TRBD1. This CDR3 comprises 12 residues. Germline values: CDR1 LNHDA, CDR2 SQIVND (reference sequence). Trimming at V came to 5 bases and at J to 7 bases, leaving 4 bases not matched to a gene. CDR3 DNA: TGTGCCAGTAGTGATAGGGGGCTTGGCTACACCTTC. Amino acid sequence: CASSDRGLGYTF.

This clone showed up just once. The chain links TRBV7-9 to TRBJ2-5; D may be TRBD1 (5 bases). Per the germline V gene, CDR1 is SEHNR and CDR2 is FQNEAQ (reference sequence). V lost 5 bases and J 5 bases, leaving 12 bases between the germline ends. This CDR3 region has 13 residues. The CDR3 reads CASSPQGGETQYF. For the CDR3, the DNA is TGTGCCAGCAGCCCCCAGGGTGGGGAGACCCAGTACTTC.

The J gene is TRBJ2-2, the V gene TRBV9, with D possibly matching TRBD1 (5 bases). This CDR3 is 15 amino acids long. Looked up from germline, CDR1 is SGDLS and CDR2 is YYNGEE. Trimming shortened V by 0 bases and J by 1 base, and 7 bases separated the two germline ends. The CDR3 bases are TGTGCCAGCAGCGTAGTCAGGGAGAACACCGGGGAGCTGTTTTTT. This codes for CASSVVRENTGELFF.

V and J are TRBV6-5 and TRBJ2-1; 8 nucleotides align to TRBD2. CDR3 size: 14 residues. CDR1 is MNHEY and CDR2 is SVGAGI in the germline V gene. The V and J ends lost 2 bases and 8 bases, in that order; junction bases with no gene match: 5. The CDR3 region has the DNA TGTGCCAGCAGTTACCGGGGGGGCGCGGATGAGCAGTTCTTC. This encodes CASSYRGGADEQFF.

The chain combines TRBV7-2 with TRBJ1-6, with no clear D. This CDR3 comprises 18 residues. Germline CDR1 is SGHTA and CDR2 is FQGNSA. Trimming took 5 bases from V and 8 from J, leaving 25 bases between them. The CDR3 sequence is CASSLDFLAAIPDSPLHF. CDR3 DNA: TGTGCCAGCAGCCTAGACTTCCTGGCCGCTATACCGGATTCACCCCTCCACTTT.

The chain uses TRBV9 and TRBJ1-4; D possibly corresponds to TRBD1 (6 bases). Trimming took off 3 bases at V and 0 bases at J, with 12 bases between the two ends. The CDR3 covers 16 residues. In germline, CDR1 is SGDLS, CDR2 YYNGEE. For the CDR3, the DNA is TGTGCCAGCAGCGCAACCACAGGGACAACTAATGAAAAACTGTTTTTT. It yields the protein CASSATTGTTNEKLFF.

CDR3 in amino acids: CASRFLNEQFF. As DNA, the CDR3 is TGTGCAAGTCGCTTCCTAAATGAGCAGTTCTTC. The V call is TRBV12-2, the J call TRBJ2-1; TRBD2 reflects the table's D call only, with no check against the DNA. TRBV12-2 is noted as a pseudogene. CDR3 length: 11 residues.

This chain uses TRBV19 with TRBJ1-5, with D possibly matching TRBD1 (6 bases). Germline V gene data show CDR1 as LNHDA and CDR2 as SQIVND (reference sequence). Trimming left V 10 bases short and J 6 bases short, with 19 bases between. CDR3 length equals 14 residues. The CDR3 region has the DNA TGTGCCACCAGGAGGGACACCGAAGTTCAGCCCCAGCATTTT. Protein product: CATRRDTEVQPQHF.

This clone appeared a single time. The chain joins TRBV3-1 (or the pseudogene TRBV3-2) to TRBJ1-3, with D unclear. With 4 bases removed from V and 2 bases from J, the gap between germline ends came to 12 bases. From germline, CDR1 is LGHDT and CDR2 YNNKEL (reference sequence). This CDR3 has 15 amino acids. CDR3 loop: CASSPGILPGNTIYF. Here the CDR3 DNA reads TGTGCCAGCAGCCCTGGCATTTTGCCTGGAAACACCATATATTTT.

This sequence joins TRBV11-3 and TRBJ2-6; D may match TRBD1 or TRBD2 (5 bases each). Trimming stripped 3 bases from V and 0 bases from J, with 18 bases between. The CDR3 contains 19 residues. Germline values: CDR1 SGHNT, CDR2 YENEEA. The CDR3 sequence is CASSLQIGTDHSGANVLTF. Written as DNA, the CDR3 is TGTGCCAGCAGCTTGCAAATTGGGACCGACCACTCTGGGGCCAACGTCCTGACTTTC.

The chain employs TRBV3-1 (or the pseudogene TRBV3-2) and TRBJ1-2; D is undetermined. The CDR3 is 15 residues long. In germline, CDR1 is LGHDT, CDR2 YNNKEL (reference sequence). The ends were cut back, 1 base at V and 7 bases at J, with 16 bases in the middle. CDR3 DNA sequence: TGTGCCAGCAGCCAAGGGCGGGTTGCTCCTAGTGGCTACACCTTC. Its translation: CASSQGRVAPSGYTF.

This clone appeared once. The chain couples TRBV9 to TRBJ2-1; possible D gene TRBD1, 5 bases. The V and J ends lost 1 base and 3 bases respectively, with 11 bases between them. There are 15 residues in the CDR3. Germline CDR1 is SGDLS and CDR2 is YYNGEE. The CDR3 DNA sequence: TGTGCCAGCAGCGTATACGACACAGGCTACAATGAGCAGTTCTTC. This sequence encodes CASSVYDTGYNEQFF.

This clone was found a few times. V is TRBV20-1 and J is TRBJ1-2; D is ambiguous. Germline CDR1 and CDR2: DFQATT and SNEGSKA (reference sequence). This CDR3 has 10 residues. V was cut by 6 bases and J by 8 bases, with 10 bases left in between. CDR3 residues: CSAEDSGYTF. In nucleotides, the CDR3 is TGCAGTGCGGAAGACTCGGGCTACACCTTC.

This chain links TRBV5-1 with TRBJ2-5; D unclear. The germline V gene has CDR1 SGHRS and CDR2 YFSETQ. Trimming cost V 0 bases and J 5 bases, with 14 bases left between them. The CDR3 totals 15 residues. CDR3 loop: CASSLENSRAETQYF. In nucleotides, the CDR3 is TGCGCCAGCAGCTTGGAAAACAGCCGCGCGGAGACCCAGTACTTC.

The chain combines TRBV12-3 or TRBV12-4 with TRBJ1-5, with 7 bases matching TRBD1. J gave up 8 bases and V 6 bases, and 7 bases lay outside the gene matches. The CDR3 consists of 13 residues. The CDR3 here is CASSTGAAEPQHF. In nucleotides, the CDR3 is TGTGCCAGCAGCACAGGGGCGGCAGAGCCCCAGCATTTT.

The chain is built from TRBV27 and TRBJ2-4; perhaps TRBD1 as D (6 bases). The CDR3 sequence is 13 residues long. Germline values: CDR1 MNHEY, CDR2 SMNVEV (reference sequence). The germline V and J ends were trimmed by 6 bases and 4 bases, with 10 bases remaining between them. In nucleotides, the CDR3 is TGTGCCAGCAGAAACACAGGGAAAAACATTCAGTACTTC. As protein: CASRNTGKNIQYF.

The chain combines TRBV10-3 with TRBJ2-3, with D tentatively TRBD2 (5 bases). The germline CDR1 and CDR2 sequences are ENHRY and SYGVKD. This CDR3 has 12 amino acids. V dropped 4 bases and J dropped 5 bases, with 7 bases sitting between them. CDR3 sequence (DNA): TGTGCCATCAGTGGGGGAGTAGATACGCAGTATTTT. Its translation: CAISGGVDTQYF.

The chain couples TRBV2 to TRBJ1-5; a possible D gene is TRBD1 (6 bases). Germline lookup yields CDR1 SNHLY and CDR2 FYNNEI. The ends were cut back, 4 bases at V and 3 bases at J, with 10 bases in the middle. The CDR3 totals 14 residues. CDR3 loop: CASSVDRPNQPQHF. The DNA of the CDR3 is TGTGCCAGCAGTGTCGACAGGCCCAATCAGCCCCAGCATTTT.

This clone was seen a single time. The rearrangement uses TRBV7-2 and TRBJ2-7; 11 bases match TRBD2. Germline V lookup: CDR1 SGHTA, CDR2 FQGNSA. With V trimmed by 5 bases and J by 2 bases, 5 bases remained unmatched. CDR3 length: 15 amino acids. The CDR3: CASSLRLAGPYEQYF. The CDR3 coding sequence is TGTGCCAGCAGCCTCCGACTAGCGGGACCCTACGAGCAGTACTTC.

This rearrangement joins TRBV30 to TRBJ2-5, with 12 bases matching TRBD1. Germline loops: CDR1 GTSNPN, CDR2 SVGIG (reference sequence). V gave up 4 bases and J gave up 5 bases; unmatched junction bases: 8. This CDR3 spans 15 amino acids. The CDR3 nucleotides are TGTGCCTGGACGGCCGGGACAGGGGGCGGTGAGACCCAGTACTTC. Residues: CAWTAGTGGGETQYF.